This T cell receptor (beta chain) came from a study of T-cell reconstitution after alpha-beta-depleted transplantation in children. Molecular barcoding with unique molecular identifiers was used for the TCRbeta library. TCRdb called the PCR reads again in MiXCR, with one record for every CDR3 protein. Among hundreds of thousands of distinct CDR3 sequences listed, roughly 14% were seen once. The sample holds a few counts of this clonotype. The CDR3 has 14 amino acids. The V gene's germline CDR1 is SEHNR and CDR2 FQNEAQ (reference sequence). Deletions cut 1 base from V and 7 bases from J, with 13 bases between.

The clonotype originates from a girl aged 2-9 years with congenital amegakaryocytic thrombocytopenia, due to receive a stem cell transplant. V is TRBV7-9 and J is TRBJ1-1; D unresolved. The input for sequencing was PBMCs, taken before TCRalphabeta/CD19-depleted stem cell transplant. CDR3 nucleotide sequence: TGTGCCAGCAGCTTAGAGGAAAACGCGGGTGAAGCTTTCTTT. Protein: CASSLEENAGEAFF.